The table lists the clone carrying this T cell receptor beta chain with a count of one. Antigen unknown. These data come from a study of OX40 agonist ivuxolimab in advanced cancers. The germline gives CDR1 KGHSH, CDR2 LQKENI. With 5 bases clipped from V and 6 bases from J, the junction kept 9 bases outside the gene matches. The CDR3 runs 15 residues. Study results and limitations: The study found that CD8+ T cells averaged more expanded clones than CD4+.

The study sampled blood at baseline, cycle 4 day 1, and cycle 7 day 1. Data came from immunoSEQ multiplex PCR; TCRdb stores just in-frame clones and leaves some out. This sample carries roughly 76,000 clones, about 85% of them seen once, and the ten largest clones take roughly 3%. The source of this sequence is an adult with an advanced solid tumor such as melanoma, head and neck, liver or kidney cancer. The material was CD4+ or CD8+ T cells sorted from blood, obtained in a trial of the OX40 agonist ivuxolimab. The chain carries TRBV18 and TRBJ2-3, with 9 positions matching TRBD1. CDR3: CASSEGTGLSDTQYF. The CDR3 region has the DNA TGTGCCAGCTCAGAGGGGACAGGGTTGTCGGATACGCAGTATTTT. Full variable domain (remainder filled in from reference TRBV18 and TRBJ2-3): NAGVMQNPRHLVRRRGQEARLRCSPMKGHSHVYWYRQLPEEGLKFMVYLQKENIIDESGMPKERFSAEFPKEGPSILRIQQVVRGDSAAYFCASSEGTGLSDTQYFGPGTRLTVL.